This TCR beta chain was captured by sequencing in a study of T and B cells in COVID-19 patients. Study-level information: Blood was sampled from COVID-19 patients who were either actively infected or recovered. The recovered patients had mostly mild to moderate COVID-19 with outpatient management. Active-infection patients were older, median roughly 62 years, than recovered patients, median approximately 35 years. Study results and caveats: Clonality of TRB repertoires was high in active COVID-19; recovery brought above-healthy diversity and richness.

BIOMED2 TRB-A/B primer pools were used in multiplex TRB PCR. A single record per CDR3 protein comes from TCRdb applying MiXCR to the multiplex PCR reads. The table has about 5,600 distinct CDR3 sequences, roughly a quarter seen once; the top ten hold approximately 37%. This clonotype was detected a few times. Antigen specificity is unknown. Each TRB amplification used roughly 230-550 ng of genomic DNA from blood. The junction had 1 base not matched to a gene; V was cut back by 1 base and J by 1 base. CDR1 and CDR2 from the germline V gene are SGHRS and YFSETQ. There are 14 residues in the CDR3. The specimen sequenced was blood. The chain links TRBV5-1 to TRBJ1-2; TRBD1 agrees at 7 bases. This TCR was sampled from a human donor with active COVID-19. The donor label of this sample is uncertain. The CDR3 nucleotides read TGCGCCAGCAGCTTGACAGGGGTTAACTATGGCTACACCTTC. As protein: CASSLTGVNYGYTF.